This T cell receptor beta chain derives from a study of cytomegalovirus exposure and HLA in healthy donors (TCRdb year 2017). At the level of the whole study: An earlier analysis of some 500 of the donors reported 250 to 300 Gb of sequence data and around 110 million unique TCR beta sequences from about 179 million T cells. Donor age, sex, ethnicity and CMV serostatus were compiled together with the repertoire data. The study aimed to test whether signatures of past pathogen exposure could be identified by cataloging public T cell receptors. HLA typing included class I and class II loci at four-digit resolution. Every repertoire in the discovery cohort had been generated on one and the same sequencing platform. Of the roughly 400 genotyped donors, approximately 80% were placed in the genetic ancestry cluster associated with self-reported Caucasian donors. In an earlier analysis of 550 to 700 of the donors, high-throughput TCR beta sequencing was used to judge whether each TCR beta V gene segment behaved as functional or pseudogenic. In a later genetic analysis, genome-wide SNP genotypes for about 65% of the 666 donors were used, and that subset was treated as a discovery cohort. A later analysis re-examined previously published TCR beta repertoires from just over 650 donors and added high-resolution HLA genotyping to investigate patterns of TCR occurrence. In the later analysis, no new phenotypic data were used to find candidate immune exposures; instead, reliance was placed on TCR beta sequences and their occurrence across donors. Among some 410 genotyped donors of the cohort, an average of about 240,000 unique TCR beta nucleotide sequences were sequenced per donor, 15% to 20% of them non-productive. A separate validation cohort of roughly 130 different subjects was used in addition to the approximately 700-subject first cohort. Typing coverage varied by locus: about 620-630 donors for A, B, C, DRB1 and DQB1; roughly 500 for DQA1; some 610 for DPA1; around 490 for DPB1. To predict cytomegalovirus infection status, the study combined high-throughput TCR immunosequencing, statistical association of individual TCRs with disease status, and machine learning. The T cell repertoires of 666 subjects were profiled by immunosequencing and related to cytomegalovirus serostatus. Roughly five DR-DQ haplotypes were handled as single units for association and clustering because linkage in the cohort was strong. Approximately 300 gigabases of sequencing data and around 85 million unique TCR sequences made up an early release that covered about 640 HLA-typed donors.

From the germline V gene (reference sequence), CDR1 is DFQATT and CDR2 is SNEGSKA. V is shortened by 3 bases, J by 8 bases, and the region joining them spans 10 bases. From the cysteine through the phenylalanine, the CDR3 covers 11 amino acids. Only CDR3 DNA remains: 33 bases, in frame from the first base. The cohort comprised around 690 healthy bone marrow donors. Cohort members were all nominally healthy when sampled, although unrecorded immune exposures were likely present. The donor tested CMV seropositive, placing the donor among the 289 seropositive members of the cohort. Each donor provided a peripheral blood sample, and peripheral blood mononuclear cells were used for TCR beta sequencing. The Qiagen DNeasy Blood Extraction Kit was used to extract genomic DNA from the blood cell samples. The paper's findings and limits, for the study overall: A later analysis reported that several top co-occurrence clusters appeared linked to parvovirus B19, influenza, CMV and Epstein-Barr virus. Across donors, most TCR sequences were observed very rarely, whereas some public TCRs were present in many individuals. In a later analysis, TCR association rates were found to vary across HLA loci, with the most associated TCRs seen for DRB1 alleles and the fewest for HLA-C alleles. For the cohort, immune exposure information was limited to CMV serostatus. Some IMGT-functional V segments, including TRBV6-2 and TRBV6-3, could not be told apart with the 87-base-pair reads, so those segments were excluded. A few of the identified cytomegalovirus-associated TCR beta chains were confirmed in vitro to be specific for cytomegalovirus antigens. According to a later genetic analysis, donors in an Asian-associated ancestry cluster had fewer N-insertions in productive TCRs than the approximately 670-donor mean. Only TCR beta chains were sequenced in this cohort, and the absence of alpha or paired-chain data limited detectable features. Roughly uniform sequencing depth across donors was assumed in presence/absence analyses, although this assumption may not hold. It was suggested by the authors that the approach could potentially be generalized to other disease states and immunological phenotypes. The classifier was reported to diagnose cytomegalovirus status with high specificity and sensitivity in both the original cohort and the validation cohort. HLA typing was unavailable for some donors at each locus, so association tests used only the typed subset. In an earlier analysis of some 540 of the donors, most TCR beta V segments appeared in productive rearrangements about 87% or about 30% of the time, broadly matching IMGT annotations. In the study, roughly 160 TCR beta chains were listed as associated with cytomegalovirus. A later analysis found that HLA-associated TCR beta chains were more clonally expanded and had lower generation probabilities than equally common non-associated chains. In a later analysis, most CMV-associated TCR beta chains were found to appear HLA-restricted, with HLA associations seemingly driven largely by CMV exposure. In a later analysis, more than 15,000 TCR beta sequences were associated with specific HLA alleles at a false discovery rate of 0.05. In a later genetic analysis, a missense DCLRE1C variant was associated with V-gene and J-gene trimming of TCR beta chains, and the association was replicated in an independent cohort. When HLA alleles, especially DR and DQ, strongly co-occurred, TCR associations were difficult to assign to individual alleles. A further reported finding was that TCR beta sequences accurately predicted the HLA-A and HLA-B alleles for most subjects in the first cohort. A group of highly shared sequence variants was considered likely to be a technical artifact of the sequencing pipeline. Approximately 18 rarely observed V segments, including chromosome 9 orphons, were excluded from the earlier analysis of a few hundred of the donors because counts were too low. Linkage disequilibrium might explain the correlated functional status among segregating V segments, but an unknown experimental factor could not be ruled out.

The library was prepared using the immunoSEQ multiplex PCR assay. A mixture of 60 forward primers for TCR Vbeta segments and 13 reverse primers for TCR Jbeta segments was used in the multiplex PCR. The CDR3 region of rearranged TCR beta genes was amplified from genomic DNA by a multiplex PCR assay. The amplified TCR beta libraries were sequenced on the Illumina HiSeq System as 87-base-pair reads. The original pipeline was this. A later analysis counted some 74 million unique TCR beta chains across the 550 to 750 repertoires, and around 9.9 million of these chains were shared by at least two donors. Raw reads were error-corrected and collapsed into unique sequences by a nearest-neighbor algorithm in which closely related sequences were merged to remove PCR and sequencing errors. Alignment of CDR3 sequences to IMGT reference sequences was used to assign V, D and J gene segments. For a sequence to be retained, a match of at least six nucleotides was required to both a V gene segment and a J gene segment. Rearrangements were classified as productive when the CDR3 lacked stop codons and remained in frame with V and J, and all other rearrangements were classified as non-productive. Following IMGT convention, CDR3 was defined as the stretch from the second conserved V-encoded cysteine to the conserved J-encoded phenylalanine. The earlier analysis of about 620 of the donors excluded sequences that lacked an unambiguous match to a single V gene segment. An earlier analysis of several hundred of the donors called V segments functional above 56.7% productive rearrangements and segregating when the between-donor standard deviation exceeded 5%. A statistical classification framework was developed to diagnose cytomegalovirus status using the catalog of TCR beta chain sequences. A later analysis assigned V and J genes by comparing TCR nucleotide sequences with IMGT/GENE-DB human TR gene sequences. In a later analysis, CDR3 sequences and most-parsimonious VDJ recombination scenarios were assigned using the TCRdist pipeline. In a later analysis, each TCR beta chain was defined by its CDR3 amino acid sequence together with its V-gene family, and reads without a unique V-gene family were excluded. A later analysis removed 592 highly shared, low-generation-probability nucleotide sequences to deal with suspected cross-contamination and a sequencing artifact. For each public chain, a later analysis derived a clonal expansion index from normalized ranks of inferred template counts within each repertoire. Generation probabilities in a later analysis came from a VDJ recombination model fitted to out-of-frame rearrangements, and those results were checked against IGoR. In a later analysis, TCR-TCR, TCR-HLA and TCR-CMV co-occurrence was scored with hypergeometric tests, and a repertoire-size bias correction was applied to TCR pairs. False discovery rates were estimated in a later analysis by permuting HLA or CMV assignments 20 times. In a later analysis, co-occurring TCRs were grouped with DBSCAN, and TCRdist sequence similarity was added when clustering was performed within HLA-allele-positive subsets. Repertoires with fewer than 30,000 or more than 120,000 public chains, plus five repertoires with anomalous nucleotide sharing, were excluded from co-occurrence clustering. The table was pulled from immuneACCESS by TCRdb, which kept in-frame rearrangements only. Such tables lose some clones; where checked, under half of the loss comes from unresolved V genes, and the rest has no known cause. V and J calls and clone size follow that table, whereas D and trimming were derived from the DNA. The sample table holds about 50,000 clones, of which roughly 80% were seen once. 8.1% of the sample rests with the top ten.

Of note for this clone: The specificity of this receptor is unknown. Base qualities are missing; no much larger clone stands one base away.

The source material was PBMCs. The chain is made from TRBV20-1 and TRBJ1-1, and possibly TRBD1, on 6 matching bases. The receptor was derived from a man aged 30 to 45 in good health and CMV-seropositive. This receptor has the CDR3 CSASLDREAFF. In nucleotides, the sequence is TGCAGTGCTAGCCTAGACAGGGAAGCTTTCTTT.